This T cell receptor beta chain was recorded in a study of cytomegalovirus exposure and HLA in healthy donors. Trimming stripped 4 bases from V and 0 bases from J, with 9 bases between. The CDR3 length is 13 residues. From germline, CDR1 is SQVTM and CDR2 ANQGSEA. A multiplex PCR was run with 60 Vbeta primers and 13 Jbeta primers. Authors' analysis steps: In a later analysis, roughly 86 million unique TCR beta chains included roughly 11 million shared by two or more donors. Assay: immunoSEQ multiplex PCR; the TCRdb copy retains only in-frame clones and omits some. V, J and clone size are taken as reported in that table, and D and trimming were inferred from the DNA itself. This table holds about 200,000 clones, over 9.5% found once. There are a few counts of this clone. No antigen is known for it. The sample carries other DNA sequences with the same CDR3. Findings and limits, study-wide: As was reported, the classifier diagnosed cytomegalovirus status with high specificity and sensitivity. Roughly uniform sequencing depth across donors was assumed, possibly incorrectly.

What was sequenced was PBMCs. The chain carries TRBV29-1 and TRBJ1-2, with D perhaps matching TRBD1 (5 bases). The clonotype originates from a man between 45 and 60 years old in good health and CMV-seropositive. CDR3 DNA: TGCAGCGTTGGGACGGGGGCTAACTATGGCTACACCTTC. This gives the protein CSVGTGANYGYTF.